This T cell receptor (beta chain) was sequenced during a study of blood T cell repertoires in COVID-19. Across the study: Both acute and convalescent COVID-19 samples were obtained from the United States, Italy and Spain. T cells, B-cell-depleted T cells, or PBMCs provided the cDNA or gDNA that served as material.

The CDR3 contains 14 residues. V lost 4 bases, J lost 3 bases, and 12 bases lay in between. Germline assignment: CDR1 SGHRS and CDR2 YFSETQ. In the original workflow: Reference gene primer amplification yielded estimated nucleated cell counts. Using immunoSEQ multiplex PCR, the repertoire was profiled, and TCRdb retains in-frame clones only, with some absent. The DNA gave D and trimming, while V, J and clone size come from that table. The sample lists approximately 290,000 clones, approximately 90% occurring once. This receptor was taken from a man between 25 and 39 years old with acute or convalescent COVID-19. The chain uses TRBV5-1 and TRBJ2-3, with D tentatively TRBD1 (6 bases). The sample was peripheral blood. The CDR3 is CASSQGTTTDTQYF. The CDR3 region has the DNA TGCGCCAGCAGCCAGGGGACAACGACAGATACGCAGTATTTT.